The T cell receptor (beta chain) under discussion was sequenced for a study of T-cell memory formation after mild COVID-19. The CDR3 covers 14 residues. CDR1 and CDR2 from the germline V gene are SGHVS and FNYEAQ. Trimming removed 6 bases from V and 0 bases from J, with 12 bases in between. This clonotype has ten or more counts. TCRdb analysed the 5' RACE reads with MiXCR anew, one entry per CDR3 protein. The sample has around 450,000 distinct CDR3 sequences; roughly 24% are singletons. This chain joins TRBV7-6 and TRBJ2-7, with TRBD1 as a possible D gene (7 bases). The material sequenced was PBMCs or a T cell subset sorted from them (not recorded which). The clonotype comes from an adult woman who had mild COVID-19 (a few samples of this study predate the infection). Cell type and time point are not known. This CDR3 reads CASRRDSHSYEQYF. DNA for the CDR3: TGTGCCAGCAGGCGGGACAGCCACTCCTACGAGCAGTACTTC.